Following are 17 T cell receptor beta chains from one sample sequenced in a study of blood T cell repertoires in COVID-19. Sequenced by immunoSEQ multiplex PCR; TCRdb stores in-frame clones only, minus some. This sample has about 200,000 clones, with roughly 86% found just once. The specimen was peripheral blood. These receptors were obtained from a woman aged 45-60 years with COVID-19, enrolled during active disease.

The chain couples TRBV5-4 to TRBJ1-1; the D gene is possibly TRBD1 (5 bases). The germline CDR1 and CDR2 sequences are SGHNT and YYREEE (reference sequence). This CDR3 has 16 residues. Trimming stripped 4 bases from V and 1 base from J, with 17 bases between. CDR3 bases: TGTGCCAGCAGCCCCCGTCGGGGGTCTGGGAACACTGAAGCTTTCTTT. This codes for CASSPRRGSGNTEAFF.

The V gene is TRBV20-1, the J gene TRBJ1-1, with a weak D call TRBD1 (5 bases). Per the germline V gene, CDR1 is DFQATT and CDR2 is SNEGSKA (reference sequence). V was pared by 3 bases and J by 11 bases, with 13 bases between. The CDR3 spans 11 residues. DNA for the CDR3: TGCAGTGCTAGGCTGGGGGAGGTGGCTTTCTTT. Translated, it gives CSARLGEVAFF.

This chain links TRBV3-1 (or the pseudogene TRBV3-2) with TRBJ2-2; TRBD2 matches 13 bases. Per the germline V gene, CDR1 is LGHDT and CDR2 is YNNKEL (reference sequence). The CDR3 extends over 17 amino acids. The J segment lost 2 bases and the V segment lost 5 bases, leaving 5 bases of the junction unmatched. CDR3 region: CASSLTSGGPNTGELFF. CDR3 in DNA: TGTGCCAGCAGCTTGACTAGCGGGGGGCCAAACACCGGGGAGCTGTTTTTT.

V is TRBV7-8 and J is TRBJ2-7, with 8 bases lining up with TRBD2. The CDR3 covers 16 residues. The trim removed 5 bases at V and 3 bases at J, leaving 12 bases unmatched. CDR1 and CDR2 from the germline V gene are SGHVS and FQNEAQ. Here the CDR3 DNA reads TGTGCCAGCAGCCTCCTCGGACTAGCTTCGAGCTACGAGCAGTACTTC. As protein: CASSLLGLASSYEQYF.

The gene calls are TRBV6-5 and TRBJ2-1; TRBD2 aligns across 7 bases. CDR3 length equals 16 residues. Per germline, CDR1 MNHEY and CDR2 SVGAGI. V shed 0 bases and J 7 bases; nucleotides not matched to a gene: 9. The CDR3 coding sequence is TGTGCCAGCAGTTACTCGAGGCTACGGGGAGGGAATGAGCAGTTCTTC. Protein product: CASSYSRLRGGNEQFF.

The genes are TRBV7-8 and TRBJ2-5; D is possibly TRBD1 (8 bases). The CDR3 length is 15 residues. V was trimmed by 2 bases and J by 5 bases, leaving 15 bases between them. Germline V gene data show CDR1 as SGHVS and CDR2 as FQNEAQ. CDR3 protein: CASSLLDRGGETQYF. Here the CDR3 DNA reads TGTGCCAGCAGCTTACTAGACAGGGGAGGGGAGACCCAGTACTTC.

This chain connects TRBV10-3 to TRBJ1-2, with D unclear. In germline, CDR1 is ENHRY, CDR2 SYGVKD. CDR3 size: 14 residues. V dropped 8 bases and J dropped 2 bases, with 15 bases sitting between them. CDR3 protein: CAISPVRENYGYTF. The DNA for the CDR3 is TGTGCCATCTCACCTGTGAGGGAGAACTATGGCTACACCTTC.

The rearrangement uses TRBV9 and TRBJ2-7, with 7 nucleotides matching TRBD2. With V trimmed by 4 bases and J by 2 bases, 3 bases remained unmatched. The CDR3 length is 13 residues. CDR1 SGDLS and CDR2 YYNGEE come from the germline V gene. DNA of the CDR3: TGTGCCAGCAGCTCCAGCGGGGCCTACGAGCAGTACTTC. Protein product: CASSSSGAYEQYF.

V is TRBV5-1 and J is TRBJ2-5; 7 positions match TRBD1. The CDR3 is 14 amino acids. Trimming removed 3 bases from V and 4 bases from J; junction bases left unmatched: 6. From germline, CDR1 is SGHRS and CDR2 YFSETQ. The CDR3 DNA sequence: TGCGCCAGCAGCTGGGGACAGAAGGTAGAGACCCAGTACTTC. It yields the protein CASSWGQKVETQYF.

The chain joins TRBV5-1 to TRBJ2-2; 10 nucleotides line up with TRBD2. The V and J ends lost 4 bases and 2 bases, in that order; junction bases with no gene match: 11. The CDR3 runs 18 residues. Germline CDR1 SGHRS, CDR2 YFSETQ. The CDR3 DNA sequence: TGCGCCAGCAGCCTACACTCCGGGACTAGCGCAAACACCGGGGAGCTGTTTTTT. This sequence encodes CASSLHSGTSANTGELFF.

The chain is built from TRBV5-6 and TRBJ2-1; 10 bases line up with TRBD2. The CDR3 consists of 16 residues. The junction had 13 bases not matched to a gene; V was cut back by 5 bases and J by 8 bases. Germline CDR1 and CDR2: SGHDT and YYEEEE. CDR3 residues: CASRRVTSGLLHEQFF. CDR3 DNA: TGTGCCAGCAGGAGGGTGACTAGCGGGCTACTACATGAGCAGTTCTTC.

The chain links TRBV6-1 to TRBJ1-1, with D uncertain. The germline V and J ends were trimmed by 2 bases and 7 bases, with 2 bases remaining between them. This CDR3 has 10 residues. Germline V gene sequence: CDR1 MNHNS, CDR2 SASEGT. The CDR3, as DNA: TGTGCCAGCAGTGAACTTGAAGCTTTCTTT. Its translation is CASSELEAFF.

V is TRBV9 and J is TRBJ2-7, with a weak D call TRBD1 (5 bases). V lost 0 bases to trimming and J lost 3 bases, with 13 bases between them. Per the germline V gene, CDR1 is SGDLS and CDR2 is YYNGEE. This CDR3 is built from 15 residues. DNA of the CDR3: TGTGCCAGCAGCGTAGAGTTTGGGGCCGGCTACGAGCAGTACTTC. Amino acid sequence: CASSVEFGAGYEQYF.

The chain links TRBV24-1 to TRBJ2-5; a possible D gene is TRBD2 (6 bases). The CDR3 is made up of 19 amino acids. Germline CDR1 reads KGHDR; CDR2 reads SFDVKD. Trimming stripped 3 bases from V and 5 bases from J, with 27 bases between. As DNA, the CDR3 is TGTGCCACCAGTGATCCGAGACCTCAGACTAGAGGTGCTTCGGAGACCCAGTACTTC. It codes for CATSDPRPQTRGASETQYF.

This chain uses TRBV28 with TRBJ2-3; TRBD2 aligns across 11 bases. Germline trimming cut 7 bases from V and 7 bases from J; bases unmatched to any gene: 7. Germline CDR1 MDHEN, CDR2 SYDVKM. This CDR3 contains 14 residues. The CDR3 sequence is CASNSGGAMNTQYF. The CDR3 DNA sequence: TGTGCCAGCAATAGCGGGGGGGCCATGAATACGCAGTATTTT.

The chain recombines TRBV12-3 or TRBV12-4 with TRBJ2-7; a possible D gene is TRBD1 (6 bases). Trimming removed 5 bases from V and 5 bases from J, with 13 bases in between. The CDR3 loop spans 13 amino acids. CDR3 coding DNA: TGTGCCAGCAGTCTCGACAGGAGGCACGAGCAGTACTTC. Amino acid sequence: CASSLDRRHEQYF.

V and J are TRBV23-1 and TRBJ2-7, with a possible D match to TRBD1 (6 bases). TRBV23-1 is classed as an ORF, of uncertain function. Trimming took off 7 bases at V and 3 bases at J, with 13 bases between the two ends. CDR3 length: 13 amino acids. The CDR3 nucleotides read TGCGCCAGCACCCGGACAGACAACTACGAGCAGTACGTC. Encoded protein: CASTRTDNYEQYV.